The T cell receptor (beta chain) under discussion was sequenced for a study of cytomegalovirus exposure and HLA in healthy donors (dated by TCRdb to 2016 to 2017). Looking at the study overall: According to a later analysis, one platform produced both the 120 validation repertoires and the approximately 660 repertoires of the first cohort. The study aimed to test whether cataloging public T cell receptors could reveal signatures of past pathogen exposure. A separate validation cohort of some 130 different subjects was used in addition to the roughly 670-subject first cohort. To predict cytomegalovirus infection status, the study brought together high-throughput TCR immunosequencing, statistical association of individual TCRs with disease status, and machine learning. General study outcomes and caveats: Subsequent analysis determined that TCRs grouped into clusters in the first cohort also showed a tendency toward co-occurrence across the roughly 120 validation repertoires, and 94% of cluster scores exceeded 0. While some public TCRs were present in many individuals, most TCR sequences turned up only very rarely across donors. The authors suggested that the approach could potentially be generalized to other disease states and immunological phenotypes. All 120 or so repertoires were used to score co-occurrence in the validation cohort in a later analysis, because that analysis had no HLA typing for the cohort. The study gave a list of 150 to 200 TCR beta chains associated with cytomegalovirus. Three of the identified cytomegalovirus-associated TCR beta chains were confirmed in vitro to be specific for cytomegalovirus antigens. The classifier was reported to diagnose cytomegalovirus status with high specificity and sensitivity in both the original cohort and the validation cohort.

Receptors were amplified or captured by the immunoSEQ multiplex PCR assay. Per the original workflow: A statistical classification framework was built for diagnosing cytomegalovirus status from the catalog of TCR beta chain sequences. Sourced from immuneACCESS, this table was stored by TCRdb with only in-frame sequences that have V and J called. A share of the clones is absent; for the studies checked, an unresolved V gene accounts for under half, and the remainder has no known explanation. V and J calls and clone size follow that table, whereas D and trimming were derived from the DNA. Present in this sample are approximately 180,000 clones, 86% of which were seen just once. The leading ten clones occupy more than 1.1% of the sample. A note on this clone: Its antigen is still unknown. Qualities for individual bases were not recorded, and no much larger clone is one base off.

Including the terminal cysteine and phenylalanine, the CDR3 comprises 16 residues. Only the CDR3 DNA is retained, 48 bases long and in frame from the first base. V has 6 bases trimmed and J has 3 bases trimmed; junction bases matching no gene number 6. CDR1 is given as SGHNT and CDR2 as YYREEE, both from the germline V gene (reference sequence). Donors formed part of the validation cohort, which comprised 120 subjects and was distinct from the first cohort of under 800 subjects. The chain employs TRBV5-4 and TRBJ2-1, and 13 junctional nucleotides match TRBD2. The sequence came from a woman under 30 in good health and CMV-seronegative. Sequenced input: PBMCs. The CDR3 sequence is CASTERTSGSYNEQFF. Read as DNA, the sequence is TGTGCCAGCACCGAGAGGACTAGCGGGAGCTACAATGAGCAGTTCTTC.